The following is a T cell receptor beta chain sequence with its context. Original handling: Reference gene primer amplification yielded estimated nucleated cell counts. Clones were sequenced by immunoSEQ multiplex PCR, and TCRdb holds only the in-frame ones, with some missing. That table supplies the V and J calls and clone size; D and trimming were determined from the DNA. The data contain over 250,000 clones, over 75% of them singletons. The data are from a study of blood T cell repertoires in COVID-19. Study at large: Whether acute or convalescent, the COVID-19 samples came from the United States, Italy and Spain. From T cells, B-cell-depleted T cells, or PBMCs came the material, which was cDNA or gDNA.

This receptor was taken from a human donor in a cohort sampled during active COVID-19. What was sequenced was peripheral blood.

The CDR3 spells CASSPDSSRNTEAFF. The CDR3 bases are TGCGCCAGCAGCCCTGACAGTTCCAGGAACACTGAAGCTTTCTTT. The chain couples TRBV5-1 to TRBJ1-1, with a possible D match to TRBD1 (5 bases). Germline assignment: CDR1 SGHRS and CDR2 YFSETQ. CDR3 length equals 15 residues. Trimming took 4 bases from V and 1 from J, leaving 14 bases between them. The entire variable domain, with the rest obtained from reference TRBV5-1 and TRBJ1-1, is as follows: KAGVTQTPRYLIKTRGQQVTLSCSPISGHRSVSWYQQTPGQGLQFLFEYFSETQRNKGNFPGRFSGRQFSNSRSEMNVSTLELGDSALYLCASSPDSSRNTEAFFGQGTRLTVV.